Below are 27 T cell receptor beta chains sequenced from a single sample in a study of CD8 T cells in ankylosing spondylitis. TCRdb re-derived calls from the 5' RACE reads in MiXCR, one entry per CDR3 protein. The top ten clones hold more than 9.5% of a sample with approximately 200,000 distinct CDR3 sequences, over 10% of them seen once. The sample taken for sequencing was blood, either unsorted or a sorted T cell fraction (not recorded which). The receptor source for this set is a female donor with ankylosing spondylitis or in good health (not recorded which).

The chain uses TRBV20-1 and TRBJ2-7; either TRBD1 or TRBD2 may supply D (5 bases each). With 1 base removed from V and 6 bases from J, the gap between germline ends came to 7 bases. The CDR3 is made up of 11 amino acids. The germline gives CDR1 DFQATT, CDR2 SNEGSKA (reference sequence). The CDR3 region is CSARVGTEQYF. The CDR3 nucleotides read TGCAGTGCTAGAGTCGGGACCGAGCAGTACTTC.

The chain is built from TRBV6-1 and TRBJ2-3; 9 bases match TRBD1. Unmatched junction bases numbered 2, after V lost 0 bases and J lost 4 bases. The CDR3 is 15 amino acids. Per germline, CDR1 MNHNS and CDR2 SASEGT. CDR3 loop: CASSEADRGADTQYF. CDR3 nucleotide sequence: TGTGCCAGCAGTGAAGCGGACAGGGGCGCAGATACGCAGTATTTT.

This clonotype was detected many times. The chain employs TRBV30 and TRBJ1-1, with unresolved D. The CDR3 runs 13 residues. CDR1 and CDR2 (germline): GTSNPN, SVGIG (reference sequence). Trimming took 5 bases from V and 0 from J, leaving 10 bases between them. The CDR3 DNA follows: TGTGCCTGGGATCGCAGTGTGAACACTGAAGCTTTCTTT. Translated: CAWDRSVNTEAFF. The entire variable domain, with the rest obtained from reference TRBV30 and TRBJ1-1, is as follows: SQTIHQWPATLVQPVGSPLSLECTVEGTSNPNLYWYRQAAGRGLQLLFYSVGIGQISSEVPQNLSASRPQDRQFILSSKKLLLSDSGFYLCAWDRSVNTEAFFGQGTRLTVV.

Turning to this clonotype: A read error may be the cause here, since a much bigger clone is one base away. The chain joins TRBV29-1 to TRBJ1-1; the D gene is possibly TRBD1 (5 bases). Germline CDR1 SQVTM, CDR2 ANQGSEA. The CDR3 loop spans 13 amino acids. The CDR3 spells CNVDVSIRGSAFF. In nucleotides, the CDR3 is TGCAACGTTGATGTATCGATACGGGGCTCAGCTTTCTTT.

V and J are TRBV10-3 and TRBJ2-1; 9 bases match TRBD1. This CDR3 is 16 amino acids long. Germline V gives CDR1 ENHRY, CDR2 SYGVKD. The ends lost 10 bases at V and 7 bases at J; junction bases unmatched: 17. CDR3 amino acids: CATDPGTGTIGNEQFF. Here the CDR3 DNA reads TGTGCCACCGACCCCGGGACAGGGACGATCGGGAATGAGCAGTTCTTC.

This clonotype was observed at least ten times. The rearrangement uses TRBV12-3 or TRBV12-4 and TRBJ2-7; D is unclear. The germline V and J ends were trimmed by 3 bases and 4 bases, with 7 bases remaining between them. The length of the CDR3 is 12 residues. CDR3 sequence (DNA): TGTGCCAGCAGTTTGTACGGGTACGAGCAGTACTTC. Residues: CASSLYGYEQYF.

The chain's CDR3 is CSARTFGNQPQHF. The CDR3 coding sequence is TGCAGTGCTAGGACGTTTGGAAATCAGCCCCAGCATTTT. This chain connects TRBV20-1 to TRBJ1-5; D unresolved. Germline loops: CDR1 DFQATT, CDR2 SNEGSKA (reference sequence). Trimming stripped 3 bases from V and 4 bases from J, with 10 bases between. CDR3 size: 13 residues.

The chain combines TRBV11-2 with TRBJ2-1; TRBD2 matches at 11 bases. The trim removed 1 base at V and 8 bases at J, leaving 10 bases unmatched. This CDR3 is built from 17 residues. Germline CDR1 SGHAT, CDR2 FQNNGV. CDR3 nucleotide sequence: TGTGCCAGCAGCTTAGCCGGTAGCGGGAGGGGAATATATGAGCAGTTCTTC. It codes for CASSLAGSGRGIYEQFF.

This clonotype has ten or more counts. The chain is built from TRBV5-1 and TRBJ1-1; 8 bases map to TRBD1. The length of the CDR3 is 13 residues. V lost 3 bases, J lost 3 bases, and 1 base stayed unmatched. Germline CDR1 SGHRS, CDR2 YFSETQ. The CDR3 here is CASSWGQDTEAFF. The CDR3 DNA reads TGCGCCAGCAGCTGGGGACAGGACACTGAAGCTTTCTTT.

This chain joins TRBV5-5 and TRBJ1-5, with 7 bases fitting TRBD1. Trimming cost V 4 bases and J 12 bases; bases outside gene matches: 7. This CDR3 is built from 12 residues. Germline loops: CDR1 SGHKS, CDR2 YYEKEE (reference sequence). The CDR3 bases are TGTGCCAGCAGCAAGGGAGACAGGGTCCAGCATTTT. It yields the protein CASSKGDRVQHF. The variable domain in full, completed from reference TRBV5-5 and TRBJ1-5, reads DAGVTQSPTHLIKTRGQQVTLRCSPISGHKSVSWYQQVLGQGPQFIFQYYEKEERGRGNFPDRFSARQFPNYSSELNVNALLLGDSALYLCASSKGDRVQHFGDGTRLSIL.

This clonotype was recorded many times. The V call is TRBV6-2 or TRBV6-3, the J call TRBJ1-6; tentatively, D is TRBD1 (5 bases). The germline gives CDR1 MNHEY, CDR2 SVGEGT. The CDR3 runs to 15 residues. V was trimmed by 7 bases and J by 7 bases, leaving 17 bases between them. The CDR3 DNA reads TGTGCCAGCACCGAGGGACCGACGACCAATTCACCCCTCCACTTT. Protein: CASTEGPTTNSPLHF.

This clonotype has a count of ten or more. Here the CDR3 DNA reads TGTGCCAGCAGCTCCGGACTAGCGGGTGTCTACTTC. Translation: CASSSGLAGVYF. The chain links TRBV7-9 to TRBJ2-7; 11 nucleotides match TRBD2. Germline values: CDR1 SEHNR, CDR2 FQNEAQ (reference sequence). This CDR3 is built from 12 residues. Trimming removed 4 bases from V and 13 bases from J; junction bases left unmatched: 6.

The chain employs TRBV29-1 and TRBJ2-3, with 7 positions matching TRBD2. CDR1 is SQVTM, CDR2 ANQGSEA, per germline. After removal of 5 bases from V and 4 bases from J, the junction contained 9 bases not matched to a gene. This CDR3 contains 14 residues. Here the CDR3 DNA reads TGCAGCGTTAATGGCGGGAGAATAGCAGATACGCAGTATTTT. It translates to CSVNGGRIADTQYF.

The V gene is TRBV29-1, the J gene TRBJ2-1; tentatively, D is TRBD2 (5 bases). The CDR3 sequence is 13 residues long. CDR1 is SQVTM and CDR2 is ANQGSEA in the germline V gene. The V end was cut by 1 base, the J end by 9 bases, with 13 bases between. This CDR3 is CSVEVGARVEQFF. In DNA form, the CDR3 reads TGCAGCGTTGAAGTTGGAGCGCGGGTTGAGCAGTTCTTC.

The chain recombines TRBV6-5 with TRBJ2-2, with no clear D. V gave up 0 bases and J gave up 6 bases, with 8 bases separating them. The CDR3 extends over 14 amino acids. In germline, CDR1 is MNHEY, CDR2 SVGAGI. This CDR3 reads CASSYSKGPGELFF. The CDR3 region has the DNA TGTGCCAGCAGTTACTCGAAGGGTCCCGGGGAGCTGTTTTTT.

In its sample, this clonotype was seen many times. This chain links TRBV5-1 with TRBJ2-3, with D maybe TRBD2 (6 bases). V lost 3 bases and J 7 bases, leaving 12 bases between the germline ends. CDR3 length: 13 residues. The germline V gene has CDR1 SGHRS and CDR2 YFSETQ. The CDR3, as DNA: TGCGCCAGCAGCTCCGGGAGTCCTAATACGCAGTATTTT. It translates to CASSSGSPNTQYF.

This clonotype was seen many times. V is TRBV28 and J is TRBJ2-3; possibly TRBD2 for D (5 bases). Germline V gene data show CDR1 as MDHEN and CDR2 as SYDVKM. Trimming took 2 bases from V and 2 from J, leaving 11 bases between them. The CDR3 sequence is 15 residues long. The CDR3 is CASSLTSGYTDTQYF. The CDR3 bases are TGTGCCAGCAGTTTAACCAGCGGCTACACAGATACGCAGTATTTT. Filled out from reference TRBV28 and TRBJ2-3, the complete variable domain reads DVKVTQSSRYLVKRTGEKVFLECVQDMDHENMFWYRQDPGLGLRLIYFSYDVKMKEKGDIPEGYSVSREKKERFSLILESASTNQTSMYLCASSLTSGYTDTQYFGPGTRLTVL.

This clonotype was seen at least ten times. The gene calls are TRBV10-3 and TRBJ2-2, with TRBD2 matching 14 bases. This CDR3 spans 18 amino acids. The V gene's germline CDR1 is ENHRY and CDR2 SYGVKD. V lost 7 bases, J lost 1 base, and 8 bases stayed unmatched. The CDR3 loop is CAITSTSGRAMNTGELFF. In DNA, the CDR3 is TGTGCCATCACCTCGACTAGCGGGAGGGCCATGAACACCGGGGAGCTGTTTTTT.

Turning to this clonotype: A much larger clone lies one base from this, so it may be a read error. The chain combines TRBV29-1 with TRBJ1-1; D is undetermined. Germline V gives CDR1 SQVTM, CDR2 ANQGSEA. The V gene lost 6 bases and the J gene lost 4 bases, with 12 bases spanning the gap. The CDR3 consists of 12 residues. CDR3 loop: CSVTKRGTEAFF. CDR3 nucleotide sequence: TGCAGCGTAACTAAGCGGGGCACTGAAGCTTTCTTT. Filled out from reference TRBV29-1 and TRBJ1-1, the complete variable domain reads SAVISQKPSRDICQRGTSLTIQCQVDSQVTMMFWYRQQPGQSLTLIATANQGSEATYESGFVIDKFPISRPNLTFSTLTVSNMSPEDSSIYLCSVTKRGTEAFFGQGTRLTVV.

There are many counts of this clonotype. This chain connects TRBV20-1 to TRBJ2-3; D perhaps matches TRBD1 (6 bases). This CDR3 has 15 residues. Germline V gene data show CDR1 as DFQATT and CDR2 as SNEGSKA (reference sequence). Trimming removed 0 bases from V and 6 bases from J, with 16 bases in between. This chain's CDR3 is CSARDRQGTSDTQYF. The DNA of the CDR3 is TGCAGTGCTAGAGATCGGCAGGGGACCTCGGATACGCAGTATTTT.

This clonotype was recorded many times. CDR3 protein: CASSLVVGALGNTEAFF. In nucleotides, the CDR3 is TGCGCCAGCAGCTTGGTAGTCGGGGCGTTGGGGAACACTGAAGCTTTCTTT. This chain joins TRBV5-1 and TRBJ1-1; maybe TRBD1 (5 bases). CDR1 SGHRS and CDR2 YFSETQ come from the germline V gene. The germline V and J ends were trimmed by 0 bases and 1 base, with 16 bases remaining between them. CDR3 length: 17 amino acids.

The sample holds many counts of this clonotype. The V call is TRBV7-8, the J call TRBJ2-1; D ambiguous. V lost 0 bases and J 3 bases, leaving 15 bases between the germline ends. There are 17 residues in the CDR3. From germline, CDR1 is SGHVS and CDR2 FQNEAQ. The DNA of the CDR3 is TGTGCCAGCAGCTTAGCGTTAGGCGGAGTTCACTACAATGAGCAGTTCTTC. Its protein is CASSLALGGVHYNEQFF.

This rearrangement joins TRBV5-5 to TRBJ1-3, with D hard to call. Germline CDR1 SGHKS, CDR2 YYEKEE (reference sequence). The V end lost 0 bases, the J end lost 4 bases, and 5 bases lay between the germline ends. The CDR3 runs to 13 residues. This CDR3 reads CASSLGQGNTIYF. The CDR3 DNA reads TGTGCCAGCAGCTTGGGGCAGGGAAACACCATATATTTT.

The rearrangement uses TRBV5-1 and TRBJ2-7; tentatively, D is TRBD1 (7 bases). The CDR3 runs 14 residues. The V gene lost 5 bases and the J gene lost 6 bases, with 18 bases spanning the gap. Germline V CDR1 and CDR2: SGHRS, YFSETQ. CDR3 protein: CASSTGTVGGEQYF. The DNA for the CDR3 is TGCGCCAGCAGTACCGGGACAGTGGGAGGCGAGCAGTACTTC.

This clonotype was seen ten or more times. This CDR3 is CSVEDGYQRETQYF. The CDR3 DNA reads TGCAGCGTTGAAGACGGTTACCAGCGGGAGACCCAGTACTTC. The chain links TRBV29-1 to TRBJ2-5; D perhaps matches TRBD2 (5 bases). The germline V and J ends were trimmed by 0 bases and 5 bases, with 13 bases remaining between them. Germline lookup yields CDR1 SQVTM and CDR2 ANQGSEA. The CDR3 runs 14 residues.

This clonotype was detected a few times. This chain links TRBV18 with TRBJ1-2, with D hard to call. Trimming left V 4 bases short and J 6 bases short, with 6 bases between. The CDR3 contains 11 residues. The germline gives CDR1 KGHSH, CDR2 LQKENI. CDR3 in amino acids: CASSRQDGYTF. CDR3 in DNA: TGTGCCAGCTCACGGCAGGATGGCTACACCTTC.

A few counts support this clonotype. The V and J genes are TRBV5-1 and TRBJ2-7, with TRBD1 identical over 7 bases. V shed 3 bases and J 3 bases; nucleotides not matched to a gene: 6. The CDR3 has 14 residues. In germline, CDR1 is SGHRS, CDR2 YFSETQ. Written as DNA, the CDR3 is TGCGCCAGCAGCTCGGGACAGAACCTCTACGAGCAGTACTTC. It codes for CASSSGQNLYEQYF.